This record covers a single T cell receptor (beta chain). Trimming cost V 5 bases and J 5 bases, with 13 bases left between them. Germline V CDR1 and CDR2: SGHTA, FQGNSA. The CDR3 extends over 13 amino acids. Assay used: immunoSEQ multiplex PCR; TCRdb lists only in-frame clones, some missing. The sample has 1,400 or so clones, roughly 85% seen once. This specimen comes from a study of regulatory and conventional T cells in RAG deficiency. The sorted conventional CD4+ T cells were CD25-low and CD127-high, with genomic DNA sequenced. The chain links TRBV7-2 to TRBJ2-7; no firm D call. This TCR came from a human donor with RAG deficiency presenting as severe combined immunodeficiency. Sequenced sample: CD4+ effector T cells sorted from blood. CDR3 bases: TGTGCCAGCAGCCTCCCGACACGCGACGAGCAGTACTTC. Its protein is CASSLPTRDEQYF.